What follows is one T cell receptor beta chain and its context. The antigen is undetermined. This sample is drawn from a study of yellow fever vaccine responses in identical twins. The germline gives CDR1 SGHDN, CDR2 FVKESK. This CDR3 has 14 amino acids. Trimming took 4 bases from V and 2 from J, leaving 12 bases between them. Study-level points and caveats: Reportedly, the T cell response mounted by twins to vaccine seemed partly convergent, partly personalized.

In TCRdb, the RT-PCR reads were re-called with MiXCR into one record per CDR3 protein. The sample lists fewer than 4,500 distinct CDR3 sequences; around 86% were seen once. The material was T cells from blood (PBMCs), unsorted or a sorted subset (not recorded which), obtained before or after yellow fever vaccination (not recorded which). The chain links TRBV14 to TRBJ2-7; maybe TRBD2 (5 bases). This clonotype was sampled from a woman aged 18 to 35 who received the yellow fever vaccine. CDR3 sequence (DNA): TGTGCCAGCAGCCGGCTCGGGGATCCCTACGAGCAGTACTTC. This gives the protein CASSRLGDPYEQYF.